This TCR beta chain stems from a study of vaccination and CD4 T cells after COVID-19. This CDR3 has 15 amino acids. The V and J ends lost 5 bases and 6 bases, in that order; junction bases with no gene match: 9. Germline CDR1 SGHTA, CDR2 FQGNSA. In regard to this clonotype: The antigen is not known.

Oncomine TCR Beta short-read sequencing was applied to DNA from cultured CD4+ T cells. TCRdb recomputed calls from the PCR reads with MiXCR, one row per CDR3 protein. The sample holds about 7,000 distinct CDR3 sequences, 30% to 45% seen once. This sample's treatment: roughly ten-day PBMC culture with coronavirus spike peptide pools or control peptides (ViraFEST assay). CD4+ T-cell collection from the unexposed donor predated the COVID-19 pandemic (2011-2018). Via ViraFEST, peptide pools expanded antigen-specific T cells before TCR sequencing. What was sequenced was CD4+ T cells from blood, cultured in vitro. This chain uses TRBV7-2 with TRBJ2-2; TRBD2 matches at 7 bases. The TCR sequence derives from a human donor in good health. The CDR3 region is CASSPLVGGSGELFF. The CDR3 DNA reads as TGTGCCAGCAGCCCTCTGGTGGGGGGGTCCGGGGAGCTGTTTTTT.